The rows below give T cell receptor beta chains drawn from one sample of a study of blood T cells in healthy people across ages. One entry per CDR3 protein results from TCRdb running MiXCR on the 5' RACE reads. The data contain over 1,500,000 distinct CDR3 sequences, 30% to 40% of them singletons. The sequencing input was blood. The source is a human donor in good health. Both conserved end residues are part of each CDR3. A row's size may be missing; if present it is once, few, many or a size class.

clone_size j_call v_call cdr3_aa
. TRBJ2-3 TRBV7-2 CASSLDGRAGTDTQYF
. TRBJ2-1 TRBV27 CASNSGAGYNEQFF
. TRBJ2-7 TRBV29-1 CSVEDFEGAGEQYF
many TRBJ2-7 TRBV3-1 CASSHTTRSEQYF
. TRBJ2-5 TRBV7-2 CASSSSHRETQYF
few TRBJ2-7 TRBV6-5 CASSYQGAPLHEQYF
few TRBJ2-1 TRBV28 CASRRQGSSYEQFF
few TRBJ2-7 TRBV6-5 CASSYGFSGGNEQYF
. TRBJ1-2 TRBV28 CASSFKGAYGYTF
. TRBJ1-2 TRBV10-3 CAISELQGEFYGYTF
. TRBJ2-3 TRBV20-1 CSARAADTQYF
. TRBJ2-4 TRBV11-2 CASSLAAMGNEQYF
. TRBJ2-2 TRBV6-5 CASKYEGGELFF
. TRBJ1-2 TRBV24-1 CATSDKTGIGAYGYTF
few TRBJ2-3 TRBV20-1 CSAHPATGGFWTDTQYF
. TRBJ1-1 TRBV5-1 CASSLQGDYTEAFF